The 32 T cell receptor beta chains in this list originate from one sample, sequenced in a study of T cell clusters in autoimmune cytopenias. TRB rearrangements were amplified by touch-down multiplex PCR with mixed TRB-A/B primers. TCRdb re-called the multiplex PCR reads and gives one entry per CDR3 protein, without DNA. This sample's table reports roughly 5,100 distinct CDR3 sequences. Each sample's input was 250 ng genomic DNA, approximately 37,500 genome equivalents. The sample also formed part of further work on T cell repertoires in aging, cancer and after chemotherapy.

Specimen: peripheral blood. The receptors here all came from a human donor in good health.

This clonotype is classed as medium-sized by frequency. The CDR3 sequence: CASSYSSDTQYF. The V and J genes are TRBV6-5 and TRBJ2-3. The CDR3 is made up of 12 amino acids. Germline CDR1 is MNHEY and CDR2 is SVGAGI.

This chain links TRBV19 with TRBJ1-5; TCRdb's D gene call, TRBD1, goes unchecked for lack of DNA. The germline V gene has CDR1 LNHDA and CDR2 SQIVND (reference sequence). The CDR3 sequence is 17 residues long. Here the CDR3 reads CASSTNSRDPFNQPQHF.

This clonotype is deemed medium-sized by its frequency. The rearrangement joins TRBV29-1 to TRBJ2-4; the TRBD1 assignment by TCRdb is unverifiable without DNA. Per germline, CDR1 SQVTM and CDR2 ANQGSEA. CDR3 size: 16 residues. CDR3 sequence: CSVGRGQGEAKNIQYF.

The chain uses TRBV18 and TRBJ2-7; absent DNA, TCRdb's TRBD1 call cannot be checked. The CDR3 has 18 residues. Germline V gives CDR1 KGHSH, CDR2 LQKENI. The chain's CDR3 is CASSPLPGTSSGAYEQYF.

Considering frequency, this clonotype is medium-sized. The gene calls are TRBV6-1 and TRBJ2-1. The CDR3 loop spans 13 amino acids. Germline-derived CDR1 and CDR2 are MNHNS and SASEGT. CDR3 sequence: CASIRDTYNEQFF.

The chain couples TRBV5-5 to TRBJ2-5; as DNA is missing, the TRBD1 call by TCRdb cannot be tested. The CDR3 has 13 residues. From germline, CDR1 is SGHKS and CDR2 YYEKEE (reference sequence). CDR3 loop: CASSLMGPETQYF.

The rearrangement links TRBV20-1 to TRBJ1-2. The CDR3 is 14 amino acids. Germline V gives CDR1 DFQATT, CDR2 SNEGSKA (reference sequence). CDR3 amino acids: CSARDSMESYGYTF.

The V call is TRBV5-1, the J call TRBJ1-6. CDR3 length: 17 amino acids. The germline CDR1 and CDR2 sequences are SGHRS and YFSETQ. The CDR3 here is CASSLDGLGSYNSPLHF.

Its frequency marks this clonotype as medium-sized (0.01 to 0.1%). The rearrangement links TRBV19 to TRBJ2-3; the D call from TCRdb, TRBD2, cannot be confirmed without DNA. The CDR3 spans 16 residues. Looked up from germline, CDR1 is LNHDA and CDR2 is SQIVND (reference sequence). The CDR3 spells CASSTRTSGGTDTQYF. The complete variable domain, with remaining parts taken from reference TRBV19 and TRBJ2-3, reads DGGITQSPKYLFRKEGQNVTLSCEQNLNHDAMYWYRQDPGQGLRLIYYSQIVNDFQKGDIAEGYSVSREKKESFPLTVTSAQKNPTAFYLCASSTRTSGGTDTQYFGPGTRLTVL.

This chain joins TRBV5-6 and TRBJ2-5. The CDR3 contains 13 residues. Germline CDR1 SGHDT, CDR2 YYEEEE. The CDR3 sequence: CASSLAYQETQYF. Supplemented by reference TRBV5-6 and TRBJ2-5, the full variable domain reads DAGVTQSPTHLIKTRGQQVTLRCSPKSGHDTVSWYQQALGQGPQFIFQYYEEEERQRGNFPDRFSGHQFPNYSSELNVNALLLGDSALYLCASSLAYQETQYFGPGTRLLVL.

J is TRBJ2-6 and V is TRBV20-1; TCRdb returns TRBD1, unconfirmable since there is no DNA. The length of the CDR3 is 14 residues. CDR1 and CDR2 from the germline V gene are DFQATT and SNEGSKA (reference sequence). This CDR3 reads CSAPPTGMGNVLTF.

The rearrangement joins TRBV20-1 to TRBJ2-3; TCRdb's assignment of TRBD2 cannot be checked, as there is no DNA. The CDR3 runs to 16 residues. Per the germline V gene, CDR1 is DFQATT and CDR2 is SNEGSKA (reference sequence). The CDR3 sequence: CSARGWLAPYTDTQYF.

This clonotype is medium-sized by frequency. V gene TRBV19 combines with J gene TRBJ1-6; TCRdb's D call of TRBD1 is untestable without DNA. Germline V gene sequence: CDR1 LNHDA, CDR2 SQIVND (reference sequence). CDR3 length equals 14 residues. The CDR3 reads CASNIGQYNSPLHF.

This clonotype counts as medium-sized by frequency. This chain connects TRBV7-9 to TRBJ2-1; with no DNA, the TCRdb D assignment of TRBD2 cannot be verified. CDR1 and CDR2 (germline): SEHNR, FQNEAQ (reference sequence). CDR3 size: 16 residues. The CDR3 sequence: CASSLDVTSAGDEQFF. The full variable domain, its missing parts supplied by reference TRBV7-9 and TRBJ2-1, is DTGVSQNPRHKITKRGQNVTFRCDPISEHNRLYWYRQTLGQGPEFLTYFQNEAQLEKSRLLSDRFSAERPKGSFSTLEIQRTEQGDSAMYLCASSLDVTSAGDEQFFGPGTRLTVL.

This clonotype registers medium-sized by frequency. The V gene is TRBV29-1, the J gene TRBJ1-1; TCRdb's assignment of TRBD1 cannot be checked, as there is no DNA. The V gene's germline CDR1 is SQVTM and CDR2 ANQGSEA. The CDR3 covers 12 residues. The CDR3 reads CSARVGTTEAFF.

The V and J genes are TRBV28 and TRBJ1-3; the TCRdb call, TRBD1, lacks DNA for checking. The CDR3 length is 20 residues. Germline values: CDR1 MDHEN, CDR2 SYDVKM. CDR3 loop: CASSPIRDRGPKGSGNTIYF.

This sequence joins TRBV28 and TRBJ1-5; TCRdb reports TRBD1, a call that lacks DNA to check it against. Germline values: CDR1 MDHEN, CDR2 SYDVKM. The CDR3 is 15 amino acids. The CDR3 region is CASNLGAGRDQPQHF. Full variable domain (rest looked up from reference TRBV28 and TRBJ1-5): DVKVTQSSRYLVKRTGEKVFLECVQDMDHENMFWYRQDPGLGLRLIYFSYDVKMKEKGDIPEGYSVSREKKERFSLILESASTNQTSMYLCASNLGAGRDQPQHFGDGTRLSIL.

The chain has TRBV19 and TRBJ1-4; the D call from TCRdb, TRBD1, cannot be confirmed without DNA. This CDR3 has 15 residues. The germline V gene encodes CDR1 LNHDA and CDR2 SQIVND (reference sequence). CDR3 sequence reads: CASREPGRWNEKLFF.

The rearrangement links TRBV7-6 to TRBJ2-7; the TCRdb call, TRBD1, lacks DNA for checking. CDR3 length equals 13 residues. Germline V gene sequence: CDR1 SGHVS, CDR2 FNYEAQ. The CDR3 region is CASSYMGPYEQYF. Filled out from reference TRBV7-6 and TRBJ2-7, the complete variable domain reads GAGVSQSPRYKVTKRGQDVALRCDPISGHVSLYWYRQALGQGPEFLTYFNYEAQQDKSGLPNDRFSAERPEGSISTLTIQRTEQRDSAMYRCASSYMGPYEQYFGPGTRLTVT.

Measured by frequency, this clonotype is medium-sized. The chain joins TRBV6-5 to TRBJ1-2; there is no DNA to check the TCRdb D call of TRBD1. The CDR3 totals 14 residues. The germline V gene has CDR1 MNHEY and CDR2 SVGAGI. CDR3 loop: CASTDSGGGEGYTF.

According to its frequency, this clonotype is medium-sized. This chain connects TRBV27 to TRBJ2-1; no DNA is available, so the TRBD1 call from TCRdb remains unchecked. Germline V gene sequence: CDR1 MNHEY, CDR2 SMNVEV (reference sequence). This CDR3 comprises 15 residues. The CDR3 loop is CASSHGGEVYNEQFF.

The V gene is TRBV10-3, the J gene TRBJ1-2; absent DNA, TCRdb's TRBD1 call cannot be checked. The CDR3 loop spans 15 amino acids. Germline V gene data show CDR1 as ENHRY and CDR2 as SYGVKD. CDR3 sequence: CAISGDRGTAYGYTF.

The chain recombines TRBV6-5 with TRBJ1-5; TCRdb gives TRBD1 as the D gene, but with no DNA this cannot be confirmed. CDR1 and CDR2 (germline): MNHEY, SVGAGI. The CDR3 extends over 14 amino acids. This CDR3 is CASSSRQVLKPQHF.

This clonotype is identified as medium-sized (0.01 to 0.1%) from frequency. The rearrangement links TRBV30 to TRBJ2-1; TCRdb selects TRBD1, and the lack of DNA leaves this call unchecked. CDR3 length equals 15 residues. Per the germline V gene, CDR1 is GTSNPN and CDR2 is SVGIG (reference sequence). The CDR3 region is CAWDLSGQGMDEQFF.

This clonotype is deemed medium-sized by its frequency. The CDR3: CASSPYRDEVGYTF. This rearrangement joins TRBV18 to TRBJ1-2. The CDR3 consists of 14 residues. The germline CDR1 and CDR2 sequences are KGHSH and LQKENI.

This clonotype is called medium-sized based on its frequency. The chain uses TRBV5-6 and TRBJ2-5; without DNA, the TCRdb call of TRBD2 cannot be checked. The CDR3 length is 14 residues. The germline V gene encodes CDR1 SGHDT and CDR2 YYEEEE. The CDR3 region is CASSSGSTKETQYF.

This clonotype ranks as medium-sized in terms of frequency. This rearrangement joins TRBV5-4 to TRBJ2-5. The CDR3 covers 13 residues. Germline CDR1 is SGHNT and CDR2 is YYREEE (reference sequence). This chain's CDR3 is CASSWGGQETQYF.

The chain links TRBV24-1 to TRBJ2-7; TCRdb returns TRBD1, unconfirmable since there is no DNA. CDR3 size: 15 residues. The V gene's germline CDR1 is KGHDR and CDR2 SFDVKD. The CDR3 is CATSDLRQGTHEQYF.

The chain is built from TRBV11-2 and TRBJ2-3; the D call from TCRdb, TRBD1, cannot be confirmed without DNA. Per germline, CDR1 SGHAT and CDR2 FQNNGV. The CDR3 covers 15 residues. CDR3 protein: CASSPEQGFGDTQYF.

V usage is TRBV19 and J usage is TRBJ1-1; TCRdb names TRBD1, which stays unverified in the absence of DNA. The germline CDR1 and CDR2 sequences are LNHDA and SQIVND (reference sequence). This CDR3 has 15 amino acids. The CDR3: CASSMQGARNTEAFF.

The chain couples TRBV19 to TRBJ1-1; there is no DNA to check the TCRdb D call of TRBD1. The CDR3 extends over 17 amino acids. Germline V CDR1 and CDR2: LNHDA, SQIVND (reference sequence). CDR3 protein: CASSLAGDPLKNTEAFF.

The J gene is TRBJ2-1, the V gene TRBV20-1; TCRdb proposes TRBD2, but this gene call is untestable without DNA. The length of the CDR3 is 15 residues. CDR1 DFQATT and CDR2 SNEGSKA come from the germline V gene (reference sequence). Here the CDR3 reads CSVPVGTSGSSEQFF.